The present entry profiles one T cell receptor (beta chain) with its context. This entry comes from a study of T cell changes during pregnancy in multiple sclerosis. The CDR3 has 12 residues. Trimming took 3 bases from V and 6 from J, leaving 8 bases between them. Germline V lookup: CDR1 ENHRY, CDR2 SYGVKD. The assay was immunoSEQ multiplex PCR, and TCRdb's table has in-frame clones only and misses some. The repertoire holds 50,000 to 65,000 clones, with approximately 91% as singletons. This TCR derives from a female donor with multiple sclerosis, enrolled in a pregnancy study. The sample consisted of peripheral blood, taken in the second trimester of pregnancy. The chain recombines TRBV10-3 with TRBJ1-2, with D unclear. CDR3 bases: TGTGCCATCAGTGACAATACGGATGGCTACACCTTC. As protein: CAISDNTDGYTF.